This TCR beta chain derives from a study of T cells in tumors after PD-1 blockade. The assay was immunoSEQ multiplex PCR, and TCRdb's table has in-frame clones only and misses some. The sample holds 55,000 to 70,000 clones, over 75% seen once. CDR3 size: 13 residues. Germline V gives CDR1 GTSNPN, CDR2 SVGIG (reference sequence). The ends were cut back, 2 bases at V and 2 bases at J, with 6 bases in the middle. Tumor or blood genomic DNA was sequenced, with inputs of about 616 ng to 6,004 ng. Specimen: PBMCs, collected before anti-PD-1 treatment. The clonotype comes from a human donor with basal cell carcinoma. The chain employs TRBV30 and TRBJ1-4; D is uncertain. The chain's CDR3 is CAWSTGTNEKLFF. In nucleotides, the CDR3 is TGTGCCTGGAGTACGGGGACTAATGAAAAACTGTTTTTT.